The 19 T cell receptor beta chains given below trace back to one sample, sequenced in a study of T cell responses to AZD1222 COVID-19 vaccine. Data came from immunoSEQ multiplex PCR; TCRdb stores just in-frame clones and leaves some out. The table has about 17,000 clones, about 80% seen once. This sample comprised peripheral blood, obtained 28 days after the second AZD1222 dose. These receptor sequences come from an adult who received the AZD1222 COVID-19 vaccine.

This chain's CDR3 is CASSPWGGNYGYTF. The DNA for the CDR3 is TGTGCCAGCAGTCCCTGGGGCGGTAACTATGGCTACACCTTC. V is TRBV28 and J is TRBJ1-2, with D perhaps matching TRBD1 (5 bases). V lost 5 bases, J lost 1 base, and 11 bases lay in between. The CDR3 loop spans 14 amino acids. CDR1 and CDR2 (germline): MDHEN, SYDVKM.

This clone has just a few counts. The chain couples TRBV7-8 to TRBJ1-6; TRBD1 matches 7 bases. Germline V CDR1 and CDR2: SGHVS, FQNEAQ. J lost 8 bases, V lost 5 bases, and 15 bases had no gene match. The CDR3 extends over 17 amino acids. In nucleotides, the CDR3 is TGTGCCAGCAGCCGATACACAGGGGATAGAGAGGATTCACCCCTCCACTTT. Encoded protein: CASSRYTGDREDSPLHF.

V gene TRBV30 combines with J gene TRBJ2-7; 11 positions agree with TRBD1. With 2 bases clipped from V and 3 bases from J, the junction kept 3 bases outside the gene matches. Germline assignment: CDR1 GTSNPN and CDR2 SVGIG (reference sequence). This CDR3 has 14 residues. In DNA, the CDR3 is TGTGCCTGGAGTTACGGGACAGGGGGCTACGAGCAGTACTTC. Its protein product is CAWSYGTGGYEQYF.

The chain uses TRBV2 and TRBJ2-7; 9 bases are a match to TRBD1. CDR3 length: 14 amino acids. The trim removed 10 bases at V and 5 bases at J, leaving 12 bases unmatched. Germline lookup yields CDR1 SNHLY and CDR2 FYNNEI. CDR3: CATTGTGYLNEQYF. The CDR3 coding sequence is TGTGCCACCACCGGGACAGGGTATTTGAACGAGCAGTACTTC.

The chain links TRBV11-2 to TRBJ2-7; D remains ambiguous. The germline V and J ends were trimmed by 8 bases and 5 bases, with 4 bases remaining between them. CDR3 length equals 9 residues. CDR1 is SGHAT and CDR2 is FQNNGV in the germline V gene. CDR3 DNA sequence: TGTGCCAGCCCCCACGAGCAGTACTTC. Translating it yields CASPHEQYF.

The chain combines TRBV7-2 with TRBJ2-7; D is possibly TRBD1 (6 bases). From germline, CDR1 is SGHTA and CDR2 FQGNSA. The V and J ends lost 1 base and 3 bases respectively, with 10 bases between them. This CDR3 comprises 14 residues. The CDR3 spells CASSLGGRYYEQYF. Here the CDR3 DNA reads TGTGCCAGCAGCTTAGGGGGGCGGTACTACGAGCAGTACTTC.

The V gene is TRBV7-9, the J gene TRBJ1-2, with 8 nucleotides matching TRBD1. V lost 5 bases and J lost 6; bases outside the gene matches: 8. Germline lookup yields CDR1 SEHNR and CDR2 FQNEAQ (reference sequence). The CDR3 sequence is 14 residues long. CDR3 nucleotides: TGTGCCAGCAGCGCGAGGACAGGGTCAAATGGCTACACCTTC. Its translation: CASSARTGSNGYTF.

The genes are TRBV5-1 and TRBJ1-5; the D is unclear. The CDR3 contains 15 residues. Per the germline V gene, CDR1 is SGHRS and CDR2 is YFSETQ. V lost 0 bases, J lost 0 bases, and 7 bases lay in between. DNA for the CDR3: TGCGCCAGCAGCTTGGGGGAGAATAGCAATCAGCCCCAGCATTTT. Protein: CASSLGENSNQPQHF.

The rearrangement uses TRBV14 and TRBJ2-3; no definite D call. The germline CDR1 and CDR2 sequences are SGHDN and FVKESK. Trimming cost V 1 base and J 0 bases, with 2 bases left between them. The CDR3 sequence is 13 residues long. CDR3 DNA: TGTGCCAGCAGCCAAGTAAGCACAGATACGCAGTATTTT. Amino acid sequence: CASSQVSTDTQYF.

This chain connects TRBV4-2 to TRBJ1-5; a weak D match, TRBD1 (6 bases). Germline V gene sequence: CDR1 LGHNA, CDR2 YNFKEQ. The CDR3 loop spans 18 amino acids. V dropped 0 bases and J dropped 0 bases, with 15 bases sitting between them. The CDR3 reads CASSQDSGDTYSNQPQHF. In DNA, the CDR3 is TGTGCCAGCAGCCAAGATAGCGGGGACACTTATAGCAATCAGCCCCAGCATTTT.

This clone has a handful of counts. V is TRBV4-2 and J is TRBJ1-3; no clear D gene. The CDR3 sequence is 15 residues long. Germline V lookup: CDR1 LGHNA, CDR2 YNFKEQ. V lost 0 bases, J lost 1 base, and 7 bases lay in between. The CDR3 spells CASSQDWASGNTIYF. The CDR3 region has the DNA TGTGCCAGCAGCCAAGATTGGGCTTCTGGAAACACCATATATTTT.

The sample holds a few counts of this clone. The rearrangement links TRBV4-2 to TRBJ2-6, with D hard to call. Trimming took off 0 bases at V and 1 base at J, with 10 bases between the two ends. The CDR3 is made up of 17 amino acids. CDR1 and CDR2 (germline): LGHNA, YNFKEQ. The CDR3 sequence: CASSQDASVSGANVLTF. In DNA form, the CDR3 reads TGTGCCAGCAGCCAAGACGCGAGCGTTTCTGGGGCCAACGTCCTGACTTTC.

The V gene is TRBV2, the J gene TRBJ1-2, with D perhaps TRBD1 (5 bases). Trimming pared 11 bases from V and 8 bases from J, leaving 18 bases between. The CDR3 sequence is 12 residues long. The germline gives CDR1 SNHLY, CDR2 FYNNEI. Here the CDR3 DNA reads TGTGCCTCAGAGGCAGGGTGGAGCGGCTACACCTTC. Protein product: CASEAGWSGYTF.

This clone was seen a few times. This rearrangement joins TRBV21-1 to TRBJ2-2; the table names TRBD1, a call not compared with the DNA. TRBV21-1 is noted as a pseudogene. The CDR3 length is 16 residues. CDR3 bases: TGTGCCAGCAGCAAAGGAGCGACAGGGGGGACCGGGGAGCTGTTTTTT. The encoded protein is CASSKGATGGTGELFF.

The gene calls are TRBV7-8 and TRBJ2-5; either TRBD1 or TRBD2 may fit D (5 bases each). Germline-derived CDR1 and CDR2 are SGHVS and FQNEAQ. This CDR3 contains 14 residues. Trimming cost V 5 bases and J 1 base, with 11 bases left between them. The CDR3 DNA is TGTGCCAGCAGCCGAGAGGGGTCCCAAGAGACCCAGTACTTC. Translating it yields CASSREGSQETQYF.

The chain uses TRBV7-8 and TRBJ2-7; TRBD1 might be the D (6 bases). The CDR3 spans 13 residues. The germline gives CDR1 SGHVS, CDR2 FQNEAQ. Trimming stripped 5 bases from V and 7 bases from J, with 15 bases between. The CDR3 loop is CASSRPGASEQYF. The CDR3 DNA reads TGTGCCAGCAGCCGGCCAGGGGCTAGTGAGCAGTACTTC.

The rearrangement uses TRBV9 and TRBJ1-4, with D unclear. Germline V gene lookup returns CDR1 SGDLS and CDR2 YYNGEE. This CDR3 has 14 amino acids. V dropped 2 bases and J dropped 5 bases, with 10 bases sitting between them. CDR3 sequence: CASSVRATNEKLFF. CDR3 DNA sequence: TGTGCCAGCAGCGTGAGAGCTACGAATGAAAAACTGTTTTTT.

The rearrangement links TRBV11-2 to TRBJ2-5; D ambiguous. The CDR3 length is 13 residues. Trimming cost V 1 base and J 5 bases, with 8 bases left between them. CDR1 and CDR2 (germline): SGHAT, FQNNGV. The CDR3 loop is CASSLAEWETQYF. The CDR3, as DNA: TGTGCCAGCAGCTTAGCAGAGTGGGAGACCCAGTACTTC.

This clone was seen a handful of times. The CDR3 nucleotides read TGTGCCTCCCAGGGAGGGACTAGCAATGAGCAGTTCTTC. Its translation is CASQGGTSNEQFF. V usage is TRBV12-3 or TRBV12-4 and J usage is TRBJ2-1; 8 nucleotides line up with TRBD2. V shed 11 bases, J shed 6 bases, and the junction held 9 bases outside the gene matches. The CDR3 has 13 amino acids.